Presented here are 17 T cell receptor beta chains from one specimen sequenced in a study of pediatric ulcerative colitis. Clones were read by immunoSEQ multiplex PCR, and TCRdb kept only the in-frame ones, dropping some. In the table there are roughly 30,000 clones, roughly 78% of which are singletons. Sequencing was done on a sample of blood. Receptor source: a boy aged 5 to 17 with severe ulcerative colitis.

The chain recombines TRBV5-4 with TRBJ1-2; D perhaps matches TRBD1 (6 bases). The CDR3 totals 14 residues. The germline V and J ends were trimmed by 1 base and 8 bases, with 15 bases remaining between them. Germline V gene lookup returns CDR1 SGHNT and CDR2 YYREEE (reference sequence). For the CDR3, the DNA is TGTGCCAGCAGCTTGCACGGGGGGGCGGAAGGCTACACCTTC. It specifies CASSLHGGAEGYTF.

The V call is TRBV2, the J call TRBJ1-4, with 7 bases identical to TRBD1. This CDR3 is 14 amino acids long. Germline V gene data show CDR1 as SNHLY and CDR2 as FYNNEI. The ends lost 7 bases at V and 8 bases at J; junction bases unmatched: 10. CDR3 nucleotide sequence: TGTGCCAGCAACCCGACAGGGCCCAGGGAAAAACTGTTTTTT. It specifies CASNPTGPREKLFF. Filled out from reference TRBV2 and TRBJ1-4, the complete variable domain reads EPEVTQTPSHQVTQMGQEVILRCVPISNHLYFYWYRQILGQKVEFLVSFYNNEISEKSEIFDDQFSVERPDGSNFTLKIRSTKLEDSAMYFCASNPTGPREKLFFGSGTQLSVL.

The rearrangement joins TRBV6-5 to TRBJ2-7; TRBD1 matches at 10 bases. The CDR3 totals 15 residues. In germline, CDR1 is MNHEY, CDR2 SVGAGI. The ends lost 6 bases at V and 0 bases at J; junction bases unmatched: 5. The CDR3 DNA follows: TGTGCCAGCAGCACGGGACAGGGGTTCTCCTACGAGCAGTACTTC. Translated: CASSTGQGFSYEQYF.

The gene calls are TRBV2 and TRBJ1-4, with TRBD1 as a possible D gene (5 bases). The length of the CDR3 is 15 residues. Between the trimmed V and J ends, which lost 4 bases and 2 bases, there was a span of 11 bases. The germline V gene has CDR1 SNHLY and CDR2 FYNNEI. CDR3 protein: CASSVDSRTNEKLFF. CDR3 DNA sequence: TGTGCCAGCAGTGTCGACAGTAGGACTAATGAAAAACTGTTTTTT.

The gene calls are TRBV7-6 and TRBJ1-1; 7 positions match TRBD1. Germline loops: CDR1 SGHVS, CDR2 FNYEAQ. This CDR3 region has 15 residues. V was pared by 7 bases and J by 4 bases, with 12 bases of the junction left unmatched. CDR3 bases: TGTGCCAGCACCCTCCAGGGGGAAGGGAGCACTGAAGCTTTCTTT. It is translated as CASTLQGEGSTEAFF.

The chain employs TRBV12-5 and TRBJ1-6; D ambiguous. CDR3 length: 16 residues. V gave up 6 bases and J gave up 6 bases, with 18 bases separating them. CDR1 and CDR2 from the germline V gene are LGHNT and FRNRAP. This chain's CDR3 is CASGSPDGRRNSPLHF. The CDR3 DNA sequence: TGTGCTAGTGGCTCCCCGGACGGACGCCGTAATTCACCCCTCCACTTT. The entire variable domain, with the rest obtained from reference TRBV12-5 and TRBJ1-6, is as follows: DARVTQTPRHKVTEMGQEVTMRCQPILGHNTVFWYRQTMMQGLELLAYFRNRAPLDDSGMPKDRFSAEMPDATLATLKIQPSEPRDSAVYFCASGSPDGRRNSPLHFGNGTRLTVT.

This clone was observed once. V gene TRBV9 combines with J gene TRBJ1-3; possibly TRBD1 for D (5 bases). The CDR3 extends over 17 amino acids. The germline V and J ends were trimmed by 3 bases and 0 bases, with 16 bases remaining between them. Per germline, CDR1 SGDLS and CDR2 YYNGEE. CDR3 in DNA: TGTGCCAGCAGCGCGGGCGTGGGGGGAAGCTCTGGAAACACCATATATTTT. This codes for CASSAGVGGSSGNTIYF.

This clone was seen once. The V call is TRBV10-2, the J call TRBJ2-7; no clear D gene. CDR3 length: 14 residues. Per the germline V gene, CDR1 is WSHSY and CDR2 is SAAADI. Trimming removed 7 bases at V and 0 bases at J, with 13 bases between. The DNA of the CDR3 is TGCGCCAGCACGCTCGGCGGACGCTCCTACGAGCAGTACTTC. Protein product: CASTLGGRSYEQYF.

V usage is TRBV2 and J usage is TRBJ1-1; the D is unclear. With 1 base removed from V and 8 bases from J, the gap between germline ends came to 5 bases. There are 11 residues in the CDR3. Germline CDR1 and CDR2: SNHLY and FYNNEI. The CDR3 loop is CASSEGGEAFF. The DNA for the CDR3 is TGTGCCAGCAGTGAAGGAGGGGAAGCTTTCTTT. Full variable domain (outside the CDR3, taken from reference TRBV2 and TRBJ1-1): EPEVTQTPSHQVTQMGQEVILRCVPISNHLYFYWYRQILGQKVEFLVSFYNNEISEKSEIFDDQFSVERPDGSNFTLKIRSTKLEDSAMYFCASSEGGEAFFGQGTRLTVV.

The chain has TRBV9 and TRBJ2-2; TRBD2 matches 10 bases. The CDR3 extends over 17 amino acids. Germline V CDR1 and CDR2: SGDLS, YYNGEE. The V and J ends lost 1 base and 0 bases, in that order; junction bases with no gene match: 3. CDR3 sequence reads: CASSVTSGAPNTGELFF. Here the CDR3 DNA reads TGTGCCAGCAGCGTAACTAGCGGGGCGCCGAACACCGGGGAGCTGTTTTTT.

This clone has just one count. This sequence joins TRBV7-2 and TRBJ2-7; possibly TRBD1 or TRBD2 for D (5 bases each). V was trimmed by 5 bases and J by 3 bases, leaving 11 bases between them. CDR3 size: 13 residues. The germline V gene encodes CDR1 SGHTA and CDR2 FQGNSA. CDR3 bases: TGTGCCAGCAGCCGGGACGGGAACTACGAGCAGTACTTC. Encoded protein: CASSRDGNYEQYF.

V and J are TRBV6-6 and TRBJ1-6; a possible D gene is TRBD1 (6 bases). The CDR3 contains 15 residues. Trimming removed 5 bases from V and 7 bases from J, with 15 bases in between. Germline-derived CDR1 and CDR2 are MNHNY and SVGAGI (reference sequence). The CDR3 is CASSQQGRGNSPLHF. CDR3 in DNA: TGTGCCAGCAGTCAACAGGGACGCGGGAATTCACCCCTCCACTTT.

V gene TRBV27 combines with J gene TRBJ1-2, with D perhaps matching TRBD1 (5 bases). Germline CDR1 reads MNHEY; CDR2 reads SMNVEV (reference sequence). There are 14 residues in the CDR3. Trimming shortened V by 3 bases and J by 6 bases, and 14 bases separated the two germline ends. In nucleotides, the CDR3 is TGTGCCAGCAGTTTCGGCGGACATTTGGATGGCTACACCTTC. Protein sequence: CASSFGGHLDGYTF.

The rearrangement uses TRBV6-6 and TRBJ1-6, with TRBD1 matching 7 bases. This CDR3 has 15 amino acids. Per germline, CDR1 MNHNY and CDR2 SVGAGI (reference sequence). The ends lost 5 bases at V and 5 bases at J; junction bases unmatched: 6. In DNA, the CDR3 is TGTGCCAGCAGTATTTCCGGGACAGATAATTCACCCCTCCACTTT. Translated, it gives CASSISGTDNSPLHF.

V usage is TRBV19 and J usage is TRBJ2-7; a weak D match, TRBD2 (5 bases). Trimming cost V 5 bases and J 3 bases, with 17 bases left between them. CDR1 and CDR2 from the germline V gene are LNHDA and SQIVND (reference sequence). The CDR3 is made up of 15 amino acids. CDR3 loop: CASSEGLGGYYEQYF. CDR3 DNA: TGTGCCAGTAGTGAAGGACTCGGCGGTTACTACGAGCAGTACTTC.

J is TRBJ2-7 and V is TRBV7-9; D is possibly TRBD1 (6 bases). V was trimmed by 7 bases and J by 4 bases, leaving 11 bases between them. The germline gives CDR1 SEHNR, CDR2 FQNEAQ (reference sequence). The CDR3 spans 12 residues. The CDR3 is CASTRGIYEQYF. The CDR3 coding sequence is TGTGCCAGCACCAGGGGAATTTACGAGCAGTACTTC.

The table lists this clone with a count of one. The J gene is TRBJ2-1, the V gene TRBV9; tentative D call: TRBD2 (6 bases). Germline values: CDR1 SGDLS, CDR2 YYNGEE. Deletions cut 0 bases from V and 3 bases from J, with 10 bases between. This CDR3 is 15 amino acids long. Written as DNA, the CDR3 is TGTGCCAGCAGCGTAGACGTGGGGGGCTACAATGAGCAGTTCTTC. This sequence encodes CASSVDVGGYNEQFF. Together with reference TRBV9 and TRBJ2-1, the CDR3 gives the full variable domain: DSGVTQTPKHLITATGQRVTLRCSPRSGDLSVYWYQQSLDQGLQFLIQYYNGEERAKGNILERFSAQQFPDLHSELNLSSLELGDSALYFCASSVDVGGYNEQFFGPGTRLTVL.